These 29 T cell receptor beta chains originate from one sample sequenced in a study of cytomegalovirus exposure and HLA in healthy donors. Primers included in the PCR were 60 Vbeta and 13 Jbeta primers. The protocol was immunoSEQ multiplex PCR, while the TCRdb copy is restricted to in-frame clones and leaves out a portion. This table holds 75,000 to 90,000 clones, around 70% found once. The specimen sequenced was PBMCs. The source of these receptors is a man between 25 and 39 years old in good health and CMV-seropositive.

V gene TRBV20-1 combines with J gene TRBJ2-7; a possible D gene is TRBD2 (5 bases). This CDR3 has 11 residues. V dropped 5 bases and J dropped 3 bases, with 8 bases sitting between them. Germline values: CDR1 DFQATT, CDR2 SNEGSKA (reference sequence). As DNA, the CDR3 is TGCAGTGCTGAGCGGAGCTACGAGCAGTACTTC. This codes for CSAERSYEQYF.

This clone was picked up a small number of times. The chain has TRBV19 and TRBJ1-1; the D gene is possibly TRBD1 (6 bases). V gave up 8 bases and J gave up 3 bases, with 13 bases separating them. This CDR3 spans 13 amino acids. Germline CDR1 is LNHDA and CDR2 is SQIVND (reference sequence). In DNA, the CDR3 is TGTGCCAGTGTGTTGGGGGCTTACACTGAAGCTTTCTTT. Protein sequence: CASVLGAYTEAFF. The full variable domain, rest sourced from reference TRBV19 and TRBJ1-1, is DGGITQSPKYLFRKEGQNVTLSCEQNLNHDAMYWYRQDPGQGLRLIYYSQIVNDFQKGDIAEGYSVSREKKESFPLTVTSAQKNPTAFYLCASVLGAYTEAFFGQGTRLTVV.

The chain carries TRBV6-5 and TRBJ1-4, with D possibly matching TRBD1 (6 bases). This CDR3 is built from 15 residues. Between the trimmed V and J ends, which lost 5 bases and 4 bases, there was a span of 14 bases. Germline values: CDR1 MNHEY, CDR2 SVGAGI. The CDR3 DNA sequence: TGTGCCAGCAGTCCCCAGACAGGATTTAATGAAAAACTGTTTTTT. Protein: CASSPQTGFNEKLFF.

V and J are TRBV6-1 and TRBJ1-1, with 7 nucleotides matching TRBD1. CDR1 is MNHNS and CDR2 is SASEGT in the germline V gene. The V and J ends lost 2 bases and 1 base, in that order; junction bases with no gene match: 4. The CDR3 length is 15 residues. The DNA for the CDR3 is TGTGCCAGCAGTGAAACTTGGACAGGGAACACTGAAGCTTTCTTT. Protein product: CASSETWTGNTEAFF.

The rearrangement links TRBV7-9 to TRBJ1-1; D is undetermined. There are 14 residues in the CDR3. Looked up from germline, CDR1 is SEHNR and CDR2 is FQNEAQ (reference sequence). With 1 base removed from V and 1 base from J, the gap between germline ends came to 7 bases. CDR3 bases: TGTGCCAGCAGCTTAGTCGGCGGGAACACTGAAGCTTTCTTT. Translated: CASSLVGGNTEAFF.

The chain combines TRBV29-1 with TRBJ1-4; 7 positions agree with TRBD1. The CDR3 is made up of 13 amino acids. Germline V gene data show CDR1 as SQVTM and CDR2 as ANQGSEA. J was trimmed by 2 bases and V by 4 bases; bases with no gene match: 1. CDR3 amino acids: CSVGGGTNEKLFF. CDR3 sequence (DNA): TGCAGCGTTGGAGGGGGCACTAATGAAAAACTGTTTTTT.

This chain uses TRBV4-3 with TRBJ2-1, with D possibly TRBD1 on 7 matching bases. Looked up from germline, CDR1 is LGHNA and CDR2 is YSLEER. The CDR3 has 13 residues. Trimming took off 2 bases at V and 10 bases at J, with 12 bases between the two ends. The CDR3 protein is CASSQHQGGEQFF. In DNA form, the CDR3 reads TGCGCCAGCAGCCAACATCAGGGGGGAGAGCAGTTCTTC.

This clone is a singleton in its sample. This chain connects TRBV7-9 to TRBJ2-1; D gene uncertain. The V end was cut by 2 bases, the J end by 6 bases, with 11 bases between. Per germline, CDR1 SEHNR and CDR2 FQNEAQ (reference sequence). This CDR3 is built from 14 residues. The CDR3 is CASSLSIGGNEQFF. CDR3 nucleotides: TGTGCCAGCAGCTTATCAATAGGCGGCAATGAGCAGTTCTTC.

The chain recombines TRBV4-1 with TRBJ1-1; the match to TRBD1 covers 7 bases. V trimming: 0 bases; J trimming: 4 bases; junction bases outside the gene matches: 8. CDR1 and CDR2 (germline): MGHRA, YSYEKL. The CDR3 loop spans 16 amino acids. Here the CDR3 DNA reads TGCGCCAGCAGCCAAGATAAGCAGGGGGGTCGCACTGAAGCTTTCTTT. This encodes CASSQDKQGGRTEAFF.

This chain uses TRBV7-9 with TRBJ2-7; a possible D gene is TRBD1 (6 bases). The V gene's germline CDR1 is SEHNR and CDR2 FQNEAQ (reference sequence). Trimming left V 7 bases short and J 5 bases short, with 21 bases between. CDR3 length: 15 residues. The CDR3 sequence is CASIPLGAGTHEQYF. CDR3 coding DNA: TGTGCCAGCATCCCACTGGGGGCAGGGACCCACGAGCAGTACTTC.

The chain links TRBV28 to TRBJ1-3, with TRBD1 matching over 8 bases. V lost 6 bases to trimming and J lost 0 bases; unmatched junction nucleotides: 19. CDR1 MDHEN and CDR2 SYDVKM come from the germline V gene. CDR3 size: 20 residues. CDR3 amino acids: CASSLTSGLGGTGSGNTIYF. The DNA for the CDR3 is TGTGCCAGCAGCCTTACATCAGGGTTAGGTGGGACAGGCTCTGGAAACACCATATATTTT.

The chain employs TRBV25-1 and TRBJ2-3; possible D gene TRBD2, 6 bases. V lost 6 bases to trimming and J lost 0 bases, with 16 bases between them. The CDR3 runs to 16 residues. Per germline, CDR1 MGHDK and CDR2 SYGVNS. CDR3 DNA: TGTGCCAGCAGCCCCCACGGAGGGTTAAGCACAGATACGCAGTATTTT. Its translation: CASSPHGGLSTDTQYF.

The chain uses TRBV7-3 and TRBJ2-7, with 11 bases identical to TRBD2. Germline lookup yields CDR1 SGHTA and CDR2 FQGTGA. The junction had 5 bases not matched to a gene; V was cut back by 5 bases and J by 2 bases. The CDR3 is 15 amino acids. The CDR3 sequence: CASSPGLAAPYEQYF. CDR3 coding DNA: TGTGCCAGCAGCCCGGGACTAGCGGCGCCCTACGAGCAGTACTTC.

The chain is built from TRBV29-1 and TRBJ2-1; D is uncertain. CDR3 length: 13 residues. Germline assignment: CDR1 SQVTM and CDR2 ANQGSEA. Trimming cost V 5 bases and J 6 bases, with 14 bases left between them. The CDR3 DNA is TGCAGCGTTCCGGTCTTCGCGGCCAATGAGCAGTTCTTC. Translation: CSVPVFAANEQFF.

This clone showed up just once. V is TRBV19 and J is TRBJ1-1; the D is unclear. Germline-derived CDR1 and CDR2 are LNHDA and SQIVND (reference sequence). The CDR3 extends over 16 amino acids. The germline V and J ends were trimmed by 5 bases and 4 bases, with 20 bases remaining between them. CDR3 bases: TGTGCCAGTAGTCCGATTTACGCCTCGGCGGGCACTGAAGCTTTCTTT. This codes for CASSPIYASAGTEAFF. Using reference TRBV19 and TRBJ1-1 for the parts outside the CDR3, the full variable domain is DGGITQSPKYLFRKEGQNVTLSCEQNLNHDAMYWYRQDPGQGLRLIYYSQIVNDFQKGDIAEGYSVSREKKESFPLTVTSAQKNPTAFYLCASSPIYASAGTEAFFGQGTRLTVV.

The chain recombines TRBV5-1 with TRBJ1-4; 10 bases line up with TRBD1. Germline-derived CDR1 and CDR2 are SGHRS and YFSETQ. CDR3 length: 16 amino acids. Trimming at V came to 0 bases and at J to 8 bases, leaving 7 bases not matched to a gene. CDR3 region: CASSLAGGTGEEKLFF. CDR3 sequence (DNA): TGCGCCAGCAGCTTGGCAGGGGGGACAGGGGAAGAAAAACTGTTTTTT.

This clone was found once. This rearrangement joins TRBV7-2 to TRBJ2-5, with TRBD1 matching 7 bases. The CDR3 has 15 residues. The V segment lost 8 bases and the J segment 3 bases; nucleotides outside the gene matches: 12. Germline values: CDR1 SGHTA, CDR2 FQGNSA. CDR3 region: CASGAVGTVEETQYF. The CDR3 bases are TGTGCCAGCGGAGCAGTGGGGACAGTGGAAGAGACCCAGTACTTC.

The chain recombines TRBV25-1 with TRBJ2-7; possible D gene TRBD2, 8 bases. The CDR3 runs 14 residues. Germline assignment: CDR1 MGHDK and CDR2 SYGVNS. V was shortened by 7 bases and J by 4 bases, with 17 bases between the two germline ends. For the CDR3, the DNA is TGTGCCAGCACCCGGGAGGGGGCCGGGTACGAGCAGTACTTC. Its translation is CASTREGAGYEQYF.

CDR3 nucleotide sequence: TGTGCCAGCTCCCTGTCGGGGGGAGGAAATCAGCCCCAGCATTTT. It translates to CASSLSGGGNQPQHF. The chain couples TRBV2 to TRBJ1-5; D is perhaps TRBD1 (5 bases). The CDR3 has 15 residues. Germline V gives CDR1 SNHLY, CDR2 FYNNEI. Trimming cost V 8 bases and J 4 bases, with 18 bases left between them.

This clone appeared a few times. The chain employs TRBV6-6 and TRBJ1-1; no clear D gene. V lost 4 bases to trimming and J lost 0 bases, with 9 bases between them. This CDR3 spans 14 amino acids. Germline V gene lookup returns CDR1 MNHNY and CDR2 SVGAGI (reference sequence). The CDR3 loop reads CASSLATMNTEAFF. The DNA of the CDR3 is TGTGCCAGCAGTTTGGCCACCATGAACACTGAAGCTTTCTTT.

The rearrangement links TRBV6-5 to TRBJ1-4; 7 bases are a match to TRBD1. V shed 5 bases, J shed 8 bases, and the junction held 8 bases outside the gene matches. This CDR3 is 14 amino acids long. Germline V gene sequence: CDR1 MNHEY, CDR2 SVGAGI. The DNA for the CDR3 is TGTGCCAGCAGTCCCGGGACAGCTTGGGAAAAACTGTTTTTT. It translates to CASSPGTAWEKLFF.

The chain combines TRBV7-2 with TRBJ2-3; TRBD2 matches at 9 bases. The V gene end was trimmed by 0 bases and the J gene end by 6 bases; junction bases not matched to a gene: 7. From germline, CDR1 is SGHTA and CDR2 FQGNSA. This CDR3 contains 16 residues. DNA of the CDR3: TGTGCCAGCAGCTTAGCAATGGCCAGCGGGGGGGATACGCAGTATTTT. Amino acids: CASSLAMASGGDTQYF.

This chain's CDR3 is CASSPGQRRTGELFF. The CDR3 DNA follows: TGTGCCAGCAGTCCGGGACAGCGGCGGACCGGGGAGCTGTTTTTT. The rearrangement joins TRBV2 to TRBJ2-2, with 7 positions matching TRBD1. Germline loops: CDR1 SNHLY, CDR2 FYNNEI. The CDR3 covers 15 residues. V shed 5 bases, J shed 5 bases, and the junction held 8 bases outside the gene matches.

V and J are TRBV28 and TRBJ2-5, with a tentative D call TRBD1 (6 bases). This CDR3 is built from 14 residues. CDR1 is MDHEN and CDR2 is SYDVKM in the germline V gene. Trimming took off 5 bases at V and 4 bases at J, with 14 bases between the two ends. CDR3 in amino acids: CASSQGWRGETQYF. CDR3 in DNA: TGTGCCAGCAGTCAGGGGTGGAGAGGAGAGACCCAGTACTTC.

The chain recombines TRBV5-8 with TRBJ2-2; 8 positions agree with TRBD2. J gave up 2 bases and V 5 bases, and 5 bases lay outside the gene matches. CDR3 length: 15 residues. Per the germline V gene, CDR1 is SGHTS and CDR2 is YDEGEE. The CDR3 here is CASSPGGFNTGELFF. DNA for the CDR3: TGTGCCAGCAGTCCGGGGGGGTTTAACACCGGGGAGCTGTTTTTT.

This clone has only a few counts. V and J are TRBV30 and TRBJ1-1; 9 nucleotides agree with TRBD1. This CDR3 comprises 13 residues. Germline trimming cut 7 bases from V and 4 bases from J; bases unmatched to any gene: 7. Germline-derived CDR1 and CDR2 are GTSNPN and SVGIG (reference sequence). The CDR3 region is CALHRGRGTEAFF. Here the CDR3 DNA reads TGTGCCTTGCACAGGGGGCGGGGCACTGAAGCTTTCTTT.

The chain has TRBV5-1 and TRBJ2-1; no clear D gene. CDR1 and CDR2 (germline): SGHRS, YFSETQ. The V and J ends lost 0 bases and 10 bases respectively, with 11 bases between them. The CDR3 loop spans 13 amino acids. CDR3 amino acids: CASSLEYSEEQFF. CDR3 bases: TGCGCCAGCAGCTTGGAGTACTCGGAGGAGCAGTTCTTC.

The rearrangement joins TRBV10-2 to TRBJ1-1, with D hard to call. The CDR3 sequence is 13 residues long. V lost 3 bases and J lost 6, with 11 bases in between. The germline CDR1 and CDR2 sequences are WSHSY and SAAADI. The CDR3 here is CASSDLTRSEAFF. The CDR3 DNA sequence: TGCGCCAGCAGTGACTTGACCAGGTCTGAAGCTTTCTTT.

As concerns this clone: At one end the junction does not follow the germline gene, possibly because of a read error. This chain connects TRBV6-5 to TRBJ1-5; a weak D match, TRBD1 (6 bases). Germline V CDR1 and CDR2: MNHEY, SVGAGI. The CDR3 totals 15 residues. The CDR3 spells CASSYSSGVNQPQNF. The CDR3 DNA follows: TGTGCCAGCAGTTACTCCTCAGGGGTCAATCAGCCCCAGAATTTT.